This passage covers 28 T cell receptor beta chains from one sample sequenced in a study of blood T cell repertoires in COVID-19. Data came from immunoSEQ multiplex PCR; TCRdb stores just in-frame clones and leaves some out. Of around 65,000 clones in the sample, about 81% were seen once. Specimen: peripheral blood. These receptors came from a human donor in a cohort sampled during active COVID-19.

The gene calls are TRBV28 and TRBJ1-2; D not resolved. The germline V gene encodes CDR1 MDHEN and CDR2 SYDVKM. The CDR3 is made up of 13 amino acids. V was shortened by 5 bases and J by 2 bases, with 9 bases between the two germline ends. The CDR3 DNA is TGTGCCAGCAGTACAGATGGGAACTATGGCTACACCTTC. Its translation: CASSTDGNYGYTF.

The chain carries TRBV18 and TRBJ2-7; D possibly corresponds to TRBD1 (6 bases). CDR3 length equals 15 residues. Deletions cut 3 bases from V and 3 bases from J, with 15 bases between. Germline lookup yields CDR1 KGHSH and CDR2 LQKENI. The CDR3 DNA is TGTGCCAGCTCACCTCCATGGACAGACGTCTACGAGCAGTACTTC. It specifies CASSPPWTDVYEQYF.

The gene calls are TRBV6-5 and TRBJ1-4, with no clear D. The germline V gene has CDR1 MNHEY and CDR2 SVGAGI. The V end was cut by 7 bases, the J end by 5 bases, with 14 bases between. The CDR3 consists of 14 residues. In nucleotides, the CDR3 is TGTGCCAGCACTAAGGCGCGGGGAAATGAAAAACTGTTTTTT. Translated, it gives CASTKARGNEKLFF.

This chain connects TRBV6-6 to TRBJ2-7; 11 bases are a match to TRBD1. Per the germline V gene, CDR1 is MNHNY and CDR2 is SVGAGI (reference sequence). J gave up 5 bases and V 3 bases, and 3 bases lay outside the gene matches. The CDR3 is made up of 14 amino acids. The CDR3 bases are TGTGCCAGCAGTTATCGGACAGGGGGCGACGAGCAGTACTTC. Residues: CASSYRTGGDEQYF.

The V call is TRBV21-1, the J call TRBJ1-1; the tabulated D call, TRBD1, remains unverified against the DNA. TRBV21-1 is recorded as a pseudogene. The CDR3 consists of 16 residues. The CDR3 sequence is CASSTLYRGVITEAFF. CDR3 nucleotides: TGTGCCAGCAGCACCTTGTACAGGGGAGTGATCACTGAAGCTTTCTTT.

V usage is TRBV7-2 and J usage is TRBJ2-1; weak D call: TRBD2 (6 bases). The CDR3 runs 15 residues. Between the trimmed V and J ends, which lost 3 bases and 8 bases, there was a span of 17 bases. CDR1 is SGHTA and CDR2 is FQGNSA in the germline V gene. The CDR3 is CASSFQAGPQYEQFF. As DNA, the CDR3 is TGTGCCAGCAGCTTTCAGGCGGGACCCCAATATGAGCAGTTCTTC.

CDR3 amino acids: CATSGGQVGNQPQHF. The CDR3 nucleotides are TGTGCCACCAGTGGGGGGCAGGTCGGCAATCAGCCCCAGCATTTT. The chain recombines TRBV24-1 with TRBJ1-5; possible D gene TRBD1, 6 bases. This CDR3 spans 15 amino acids. The V end was cut by 5 bases, the J end by 2 bases, with 12 bases between. The germline gives CDR1 KGHDR, CDR2 SFDVKD.

This clone was picked up one time. The V call is TRBV9, the J call TRBJ2-1, with D possibly TRBD1 on 6 matching bases. Germline V gene sequence: CDR1 SGDLS, CDR2 YYNGEE. The CDR3 loop spans 16 amino acids. The V end lost 0 bases, the J end lost 2 bases, and 12 bases lay between the germline ends. The CDR3 region is CASSVDRQAPYNEQFF. The DNA of the CDR3 is TGTGCCAGCAGCGTAGATAGACAGGCCCCCTACAATGAGCAGTTCTTC.

This chain links TRBV28 with TRBJ1-6; 9 nucleotides align to TRBD1. Germline V CDR1 and CDR2: MDHEN, SYDVKM. The J segment lost 7 bases and the V segment lost 6 bases, leaving 4 bases of the junction unmatched. The CDR3 is 14 residues long. The CDR3 sequence is CASSPGQGNSPLHF. The CDR3, as DNA: TGTGCCAGCAGCCCCGGACAGGGGAATTCACCCCTCCACTTT.

This CDR3 is CASSPHSSGTGELFF. In DNA, the CDR3 is TGTGCCAGCAGCCCCCATTCTAGCGGGACCGGGGAGCTGTTTTTT. The chain employs TRBV9 and TRBJ2-2, with 8 bases aligning to TRBD2. CDR3 length equals 15 residues. With 4 bases clipped from V and 5 bases from J, the junction kept 7 bases outside the gene matches. CDR1 SGDLS and CDR2 YYNGEE come from the germline V gene.

The chain joins TRBV5-1 to TRBJ2-7; 9 nucleotides match TRBD2. V shed 2 bases and J 2 bases; nucleotides not matched to a gene: 2. CDR1 is SGHRS, CDR2 YFSETQ, per germline. The CDR3 runs 14 residues. The CDR3 coding sequence is TGCGCCAGCAGCTTATCTAGCGGGACCTACGAGCAGTACTTC. Amino acid sequence: CASSLSSGTYEQYF.

This clone was counted only a few times. V usage is TRBV18 and J usage is TRBJ1-2; perhaps TRBD1 as D (5 bases). Germline V CDR1 and CDR2: KGHSH, LQKENI. This CDR3 is 13 amino acids long. V was trimmed by 6 bases and J by 6 bases, leaving 14 bases between them. CDR3 DNA: TGTGCCAGCTCCCCAGACAGTGTTAATGGCTACACCTTC. This sequence encodes CASSPDSVNGYTF.

This clone occurred many times. The CDR3 coding sequence is TGTGCCAGCAGTTATGAGAGCAATCAGCCCCAGCATTTT. Encoded protein: CASSYESNQPQHF. The chain uses TRBV6-6 and TRBJ1-5; D ambiguous. Trimming removed 3 bases from V and 1 base from J, with 4 bases in between. The germline gives CDR1 MNHNY, CDR2 SVGAGI (reference sequence). This CDR3 is 13 amino acids long.

The chain has TRBV11-2 and TRBJ2-7, with 9 bases identical to TRBD1. J gave up 7 bases and V 5 bases, and 24 bases lay outside the gene matches. The CDR3 runs 19 residues. Germline values: CDR1 SGHAT, CDR2 FQNNGV. The CDR3 region has the DNA TGTGCCAGCAGCCACGAATGGGGGACAGGGCTCTTTTTTCAAGTAGAGCAGTACTTC. This encodes CASSHEWGTGLFFQVEQYF.

The chain has TRBV28 and TRBJ1-2; 8 bases are a match to TRBD1. The CDR3 length is 16 residues. The germline V gene encodes CDR1 MDHEN and CDR2 SYDVKM. V lost 5 bases and J lost 0; bases outside the gene matches: 8. CDR3 sequence reads: CASSGTGYPANYGYTF. The CDR3 DNA reads as TGTGCCAGCAGTGGGACAGGATATCCTGCTAACTATGGCTACACCTTC.

This chain links TRBV7-9 with TRBJ2-1, with 7 positions matching TRBD2. There are 13 residues in the CDR3. J was trimmed by 7 bases and V by 7 bases; bases with no gene match: 7. Germline CDR1 reads SEHNR; CDR2 reads FQNEAQ (reference sequence). The CDR3 sequence: CASTLLGGNEQFF. CDR3 bases: TGTGCCAGCACCCTATTGGGGGGGAATGAGCAGTTCTTC. The full variable domain, rest sourced from reference TRBV7-9 and TRBJ2-1, is DTGVSQNPRHKITKRGQNVTFRCDPISEHNRLYWYRQTLGQGPEFLTYFQNEAQLEKSRLLSDRFSAERPKGSFSTLEIQRTEQGDSAMYLCASTLLGGNEQFFGPGTRLTVL.

The chain has TRBV6-6 and TRBJ1-5, with D maybe TRBD1 (5 bases). The CDR3 consists of 16 residues. The germline V gene has CDR1 MNHNY and CDR2 SVGAGI (reference sequence). The V and J ends lost 7 bases and 2 bases respectively, with 18 bases between them. This chain's CDR3 is CASTLMGRDGNQPQHF. In DNA, the CDR3 is TGTGCCAGCACCCTAATGGGGAGGGACGGCAATCAGCCCCAGCATTTT.

This clone was detected a few times. The gene calls are TRBV5-1 and TRBJ2-2; tentatively, D is TRBD1 (5 bases). This CDR3 comprises 17 residues. Deletions cut 5 bases from V and 3 bases from J, with 20 bases between. Germline V gene data show CDR1 as SGHRS and CDR2 as YFSETQ. The CDR3 spells CASRPARVGLDTGELFF. For the CDR3, the DNA is TGCGCCAGCAGACCCGCCAGGGTGGGGTTGGACACCGGGGAGCTGTTTTTT.

This clone has a handful of counts. The J gene is TRBJ1-1, the V gene TRBV9; no clear D gene. V was cut by 4 bases and J by 2 bases, with 18 bases left in between. The CDR3 spans 16 residues. The V gene's germline CDR1 is SGDLS and CDR2 YYNGEE. This CDR3 is CASSFLSGRTNTEAFF. The DNA for the CDR3 is TGTGCCAGCAGCTTCCTCTCCGGACGGACTAACACTGAAGCTTTCTTT.

This chain joins TRBV7-9 and TRBJ2-7, with 15 bases fitting TRBD2. The germline V gene has CDR1 SEHNR and CDR2 FQNEAQ (reference sequence). CDR3 size: 19 residues. After removal of 4 bases from V and 2 bases from J, the junction contained 12 bases not matched to a gene. CDR3 DNA sequence: TGTGCCAGCAGCTCTACAAGAGCCAGGACTAGCGGGAGGGCCTACGAGCAGTACTTC. As protein: CASSSTRARTSGRAYEQYF.

This clone was seen a single time. The chain carries TRBV13 and TRBJ2-7; maybe TRBD2 (5 bases). Germline V gives CDR1 PRHDT, CDR2 FYEKMQ (reference sequence). This CDR3 is built from 13 residues. V lost 5 bases to trimming and J lost 3 bases, with 11 bases between them. The CDR3, as DNA: TGTGCCAGCAGCCCCCCTACTAGCTACGAGCAGTACTTC. This encodes CASSPPTSYEQYF.

The CDR3 DNA follows: TGTGCCAGCAGCGTGGGGGGGGGACCTGATTCACCCCTCCACTTT. The encoded protein is CASSVGGGPDSPLHF. This chain connects TRBV9 to TRBJ1-6; D is possibly TRBD1 (5 bases). The CDR3 length is 15 residues. Trimming stripped 2 bases from V and 8 bases from J, with 14 bases between. Germline lookup yields CDR1 SGDLS and CDR2 YYNGEE.

This chain links TRBV19 with TRBJ1-2; D is unclear. The germline CDR1 and CDR2 sequences are LNHDA and SQIVND (reference sequence). This CDR3 contains 14 residues. The V gene lost 3 bases and the J gene lost 2 bases, with 10 bases spanning the gap. For the CDR3, the DNA is TGTGCCAGTAGTATTGCGCAGACAAACTATGGCTACACCTTC. Protein product: CASSIAQTNYGYTF.

The rearrangement links TRBV30 to TRBJ1-4; 11 positions match TRBD1. This CDR3 spans 15 amino acids. Germline CDR1 reads GTSNPN; CDR2 reads SVGIG (reference sequence). V was clipped by 1 base and J by 8 bases; unmatched bases: 6. CDR3 bases: TGTGCCTGGAGTGGAGGACAGGGGGCTGAGGAAAAACTGTTTTTT. This translates into CAWSGGQGAEEKLFF.

This chain connects TRBV2 to TRBJ2-7; 7 positions match TRBD1. The CDR3 is made up of 14 amino acids. Germline CDR1 reads SNHLY; CDR2 reads FYNNEI. Losses at the gene ends were 8 bases for V and 0 bases for J; bases not matched to a gene: 7. CDR3 DNA sequence: TGTGCCAGCCTTCTCGACAGGGCCTCCTACGAGCAGTACTTC. Protein: CASLLDRASYEQYF. Supplemented by reference TRBV2 and TRBJ2-7, the full variable domain reads EPEVTQTPSHQVTQMGQEVILRCVPISNHLYFYWYRQILGQKVEFLVSFYNNEISEKSEIFDDQFSVERPDGSNFTLKIRSTKLEDSAMYFCASLLDRASYEQYFGPGTRLTVT.

This clone came up a few times. The V call is TRBV3-1 (or the pseudogene TRBV3-2), the J call TRBJ1-2, with TRBD1 as a possible D gene (6 bases). The V end lost 4 bases, the J end lost 8 bases, and 14 bases lay between the germline ends. The CDR3 runs to 13 residues. The germline V gene encodes CDR1 LGHDT and CDR2 YNNKEL (reference sequence). The CDR3 nucleotides read TGTGCCAGCAGCCTTGGGACACTGGTAGGCTACACCTTC. Amino acids: CASSLGTLVGYTF.

This clone was counted only a few times. The chain joins TRBV24-1 to TRBJ2-1, with a possible D match to TRBD2 (5 bases). V lost 9 bases, J lost 8 bases, and 7 bases lay in between. Germline V gene data show CDR1 as KGHDR and CDR2 as SFDVKD. This CDR3 contains 10 residues. CDR3 coding DNA: TGTGCCACCTCCGGGGATGAGCAGTTCTTC. Translated: CATSGDEQFF.

This clone has just one count. The chain combines TRBV12-1 with TRBJ2-5; no check of the table's D call, TRBD2, against the DNA was made. TRBV12-1 is a recognized pseudogene. This CDR3 has 15 residues. CDR3 protein: CASSPQRVSKETQYF. The CDR3 DNA reads TGTGCCAGCAGCCCCCAGCGGGTCAGTAAAGAGACCCAGTACTTC.